This TCR beta chain came from a study of STAT3 mutations in large granular lymphocyte leukemia. Study-level findings and limits: No sample exists from the first appearance of each clone. In T-cell large granular lymphocyte leukemia, about half of patients showed multiple immunodominant subclonotypes.

The CDR3 sequence is 17 residues long. Per the germline V gene, CDR1 is KGHSH and CDR2 is LQKENI. Trimming pared 4 bases from V and 4 bases from J, leaving 20 bases between. In this sample, this clone turned up once. Its target is not known. Average productive template count per sample was about 40,773. TCRdb's table, derived via immunoSEQ multiplex PCR, lists solely in-frame clones and lacks some. The table records roughly 35,000 clones, nearly 90% of them present only once. The chain recombines TRBV18 with TRBJ1-5; no clear D. The TCR originated in a human donor with T large granular lymphocyte leukemia. Some clones in this sample may be carry-over from other donors' samples. Sequences were obtained from PBMCs. This CDR3 reads CASSLIKRTENNQPQHF. The DNA of the CDR3 is TGTGCCAGCTCACTCATCAAGCGGACCGAAAATAATCAGCCCCAGCATTTT.